Each of the 8 T cell receptor beta chains below was sequenced from the same sample in a study of beta chain features in type 1 diabetes. Reverse transcription of all isolated RNA meant that expressed TCRB transcripts were sequenced. Repertoires were generated with immunoSEQ multiplex PCR, while TCRdb's copy carries only in-frame clones and drops some. The data show just over 150,000 clones, around 10% seen once. Sequenced: central memory CD4+ T cells from blood. The receptors stem from a man in his late teens or twenties in good health.

The chain is built from TRBV11-2 and TRBJ1-4; 8 nucleotides align to TRBD1. The germline gives CDR1 SGHAT, CDR2 FQNNGV. The V segment lost 5 bases and the J segment 6 bases; nucleotides outside the gene matches: 11. The CDR3 is 16 amino acids. As DNA, the CDR3 is TGTGCCAGCAGCCCGGACAGGGCAGAGCTGGATGAAAAACTGTTTTTT. Translation gives CASSPDRAELDEKLFF.

This clone appeared a few times. The rearrangement links TRBV10-3 to TRBJ1-2, with 7 bases aligning to TRBD1. There are 12 residues in the CDR3. Germline-derived CDR1 and CDR2 are ENHRY and SYGVKD. The J segment lost 5 bases and the V segment lost 6 bases, leaving 3 bases of the junction unmatched. The chain's CDR3 is CAIRTGTYGYTF. The CDR3 DNA is TGTGCCATCAGGACAGGGACTTATGGCTACACCTTC.

The rearrangement joins TRBV27 to TRBJ1-2, with 7 bases matching TRBD1. V lost 3 bases, J lost 1 base, and 14 bases stayed unmatched. The CDR3 consists of 18 residues. The germline V gene has CDR1 MNHEY and CDR2 SMNVEV (reference sequence). CDR3 nucleotides: TGTGCCAGCAGTTTGGCACCCACCGGGACAGTTATTAACTATGGCTACACCTTC. This gives the protein CASSLAPTGTVINYGYTF.

There are a few counts of this clone. This chain uses TRBV7-2 with TRBJ2-5; unclear D gene. The CDR3 is 14 residues long. From germline, CDR1 is SGHTA and CDR2 FQGNSA. Trimming stripped 5 bases from V and 4 bases from J, with 14 bases between. CDR3: CASSRGVARETQYF. CDR3 coding DNA: TGTGCCAGCAGCCGAGGAGTGGCAAGAGAGACCCAGTACTTC.

Ten or more counts support this clone. The chain couples TRBV7-2 to TRBJ1-5, with 9 bases matching TRBD1. The V segment lost 2 bases and the J segment 9 bases; nucleotides outside the gene matches: 5. Germline V lookup: CDR1 SGHTA, CDR2 FQGNSA. This CDR3 is built from 14 residues. The CDR3 protein is CASSLFGQGLPQHF. In DNA form, the CDR3 reads TGTGCCAGCAGCTTATTTGGACAGGGGCTGCCCCAGCATTTT. Filled out from reference TRBV7-2 and TRBJ1-5, the complete variable domain reads GAGVSQSPSNKVTEKGKDVELRCDPISGHTALYWYRQSLGQGLEFLIYFQGNSAPDKSGLPSDRFSAERTGGSVSTLTIQRTQQEDSAVYLCASSLFGQGLPQHFGDGTRLSIL.

The genes are TRBV4-2 and TRBJ2-7; unclear D gene. CDR1 and CDR2 (germline): LGHNA, YNFKEQ. Trimming left V 8 bases short and J 0 bases short, with 17 bases between. The CDR3 runs to 15 residues. The CDR3 protein is CASRYSSYASYEQYF. The CDR3 DNA sequence: TGTGCCAGCCGTTATTCTTCCTACGCCTCCTACGAGCAGTACTTC.

This clone was observed a few times. V is TRBV5-4 and J is TRBJ2-5, with D tentatively TRBD1 (6 bases). Germline V gene sequence: CDR1 SGHNT, CDR2 YYREEE (reference sequence). Between the trimmed V and J ends, which lost 5 bases and 9 bases, there was a span of 23 bases. CDR3 length equals 15 residues. The CDR3 reads CASSLQQGQGTAQYF. DNA for the CDR3: TGTGCCAGCAGTCTTCAACAGGGCCAGGGGACGGCCCAGTACTTC.

In its sample, this clone was seen many times. The chain is built from TRBV28 and TRBJ1-3, with D possibly TRBD1 on 5 matching bases. The CDR3 totals 18 residues. V was trimmed by 2 bases and J by 3 bases, leaving 20 bases between them. Germline CDR1 is MDHEN and CDR2 is SYDVKM. The CDR3 coding sequence is TGTGCCAGCAGTTTAGGGGGACGGGGAAGGAAGAGTGGAAACACCATATATTTT. This gives the protein CASSLGGRGRKSGNTIYF.